A selection of T cell receptor beta chains follows, all from one sample in a study of T cell repertoires in cytomegalovirus infection. TCRdb re-derived calls from the reads in MiXCR, one entry per CDR3 protein. The table includes some 440,000 distinct CDR3 sequences, under 40% detected once. Sequenced sample: PBMCs. These receptors were taken from a human donor in good health (CMV status not recorded). Some clones in this sample may be carry-over from other donors' samples. Both conserved end residues are part of each CDR3. Fields, in order: D gene, J gene, clone size, V gene, CDR3 DNA, CDR3 protein. The D gene is left open where the match is weak. The listing skips clone size in some rows; elsewhere it reads once, few, many or a size class.

- | TRBJ2-3 | few | TRBV12-3/TRBV12-4 | TGTGCCAGCACCGAGTTCCAGGGTGGGACGCAGTATTTT | CASTEFQGGTQYF
- | TRBJ1-5 | - | TRBV20-1 | TGCAGTCCTATCGAAGGGGGATCAGGCAATCAGCCCCAGCATTTT | CSPIEGGSGNQPQHF
- | TRBJ2-3 | few | TRBV11-3 | TGTGCCAGCAGCTCACGAAGAACTAGCACAGATACGCAGTATTTT | CASSSRRTSTDTQYF
- | TRBJ1-1 | - | TRBV9 | TGTGCCAGCAGCGCCATGATGAACACTGAAGCTTTCTTT | CASSAMMNTEAFF
- | TRBJ1-6 | many | TRBV6-2/TRBV6-3 | TGTGCCAGCGGAAGCTCCTATAATTCACCCCTCCACTTT | CASGSSYNSPLHF
- | TRBJ1-2 | - | TRBV20-1 | TGCAGTGCTAGAGGGTACAGGGATACCTATGGCTACACCTTC | CSARGYRDTYGYTF
TRBD1 | TRBJ1-4 | many | TRBV7-8 | TGTGCCAGCAGCGCCACCGGGACAGAGAATGAAAAACTGTTTTTT | CASSATGTENEKLFF
- | TRBJ1-3 | many | TRBV7-2 | TGTGCCAGCAGCGAACAGGGAGCCGGAAACACCATATATTTT | CASSEQGAGNTIYF
TRBD1 | TRBJ2-7 | - | TRBV20-1 | TGCAGTGCTAGTAAGGGGGCACACGAGCAGTACTTC | CSASKGAHEQYF
- | TRBJ1-2 | few | TRBV20-1 | TGCAGTGCTAGTAACGAGGATGGCTACACCTTC | CSASNEDGYTF
- | TRBJ2-5 | many | TRBV7-2 | TGTGCCAGCAGCTTAAAAGAGACCCAGTACTTC | CASSLKETQYF
TRBD2 | TRBJ2-3 | - | TRBV12-3/TRBV12-4 | TGTGCCGCTGGACTAGCGGGGGGCACAGATACGCAGTATTTT | CAAGLAGGTDTQYF
- | TRBJ2-1 | many | TRBV7-2 | TGTGCCAGCAGCTTAGACCTATTCGGATTGGAGCAGTTCTTC | CASSLDLFGLEQFF
TRBD2 | TRBJ2-3 | few | TRBV7-2 | TGTGCCAGCAGCTTAGACCTAGCGGGGGCGCCGGTGGATACGCAGTATTTT | CASSLDLAGAPVDTQYF
- | TRBJ1-4 | - | TRBV6-2/TRBV6-3 | TGTGCCAGCAGTTATGGTCGGACAGACAAGGAAAAACTGTTTTTT | CASSYGRTDKEKLFF
TRBD2 | TRBJ2-3 | few | TRBV11-2 | TGTGCCAGCAGCGCAGAGAGGCGGGGGGGCCCGTATTTT | CASSAERRGGPYF
- | TRBJ1-3 | - | TRBV7-9 | TGTGCCAGCAGCCCCCGGACAGCCTTCTCTGGAAACACCATATATTTT | CASSPRTAFSGNTIYF
TRBD1 | TRBJ1-6 | - | TRBV6-4 | TGTGCCAGCAGACGCGGACAGGGGGCCAATTCACCCCTCCACTTT | CASRRGQGANSPLHF
TRBD2 | TRBJ2-5 | few | TRBV10-3 | TGTGCCATCAGTGAATCGGGACTACGGCCCGAGACCCAGTACTTC | CAISESGLRPETQYF
- | TRBJ1-1 | few | TRBV27 | TGTGCCAGCAGTTTATCCATGAGGGGGGAGACCCTCGACTTGAACACTGAAGCTTTCTTT | CASSLSMRGETLDLNTEAFF
- | TRBJ2-7 | - | TRBV7-6 | TGTGCCAGCAGCCGGTCGATTGGAGGGTTCCCCTCCTACGAGCAGTACTTC | CASSRSIGGFPSYEQYF
TRBD1 | TRBJ1-1 | many | TRBV19 | TGTGCCAGTACCATCACGACAGGGACCATGAACACTGAAGCTTTCTTT | CASTITTGTMNTEAFF
- | TRBJ2-6 | few | TRBV6-6 | TGTGCCAGCACCCGAGGGGGCTCTGGGGCCAACGTCCTGACTTTC | CASTRGGSGANVLTF
- | TRBJ2-7 | few | TRBV7-9 | TGTGCCAGCAGCTCCGGAGGGATGGCCTACGAGCAGTACTTC | CASSSGGMAYEQYF
- | TRBJ1-2 | - | TRBV9 | TGTGCCAGCAGCCCAACACCCACTCAGGGAGATGGTGGCTACACCTTC | CASSPTPTQGDGGYTF
- | TRBJ2-7 | few | TRBV4-1 | TGTGCCAGCAGCCAAACGACTAGTTACGAGCAGTACTTC | CASSQTTSYEQYF
- | TRBJ2-5 | - | TRBV28 | TGTGCCAGCAGCCCAAGGGGAGGGGGCAGTCAAGAGACCCAGTACTTC | CASSPRGGGSQETQYF
- | TRBJ2-3 | - | TRBV7-2 | TGTGCCAGCAGCTTCGGGGGGCCTCCTAGCACAGATACGCAGTATTTT | CASSFGGPPSTDTQYF
TRBD2 | TRBJ2-1 | - | TRBV6-1 | TGTGCCAGCAGTGCTGGGCTAGCGGGGGCCGACTACAATGAGCAGTTCTTC | CASSAGLAGADYNEQFF
- | TRBJ1-1 | many | TRBV7-6 | TGTGCCAGCAGCCTCGGAGGGGGGGGAAACACTGAAGCTTTCTTT | CASSLGGGGNTEAFF
TRBD2 | TRBJ2-7 | once | TRBV15 | TGTGCCACCAGCAGAGATCCCTTAGCGGGGGGGCGCGAGCAGTACTTC | CATSRDPLAGGREQYF
- | TRBJ1-1 | once | TRBV6-5 | TGTGCCAGCAGTCCGCGGGACAAGCTGAACAAGGAAGCTTTCTTT | CASSPRDKLNKEAFF
TRBD1 | TRBJ2-5 | - | TRBV5-5 | TGTGCCAGCAGCTTGGAGGGACAGAGACAAGAGACCCAGTACTTC | CASSLEGQRQETQYF
- | TRBJ1-2 | - | TRBV4-1 | TGCGCCAGCAGCCAAGATCCCAGCAGGGCCGGTCGTGGCTACACCTTC | CASSQDPSRAGRGYTF
TRBD2 | TRBJ2-3 | many | TRBV7-8 | TGTGCCAGCAGCTTAATCAGCGGGGGGGTGGGGGCAGATACGCAGTATTTT | CASSLISGGVGADTQYF